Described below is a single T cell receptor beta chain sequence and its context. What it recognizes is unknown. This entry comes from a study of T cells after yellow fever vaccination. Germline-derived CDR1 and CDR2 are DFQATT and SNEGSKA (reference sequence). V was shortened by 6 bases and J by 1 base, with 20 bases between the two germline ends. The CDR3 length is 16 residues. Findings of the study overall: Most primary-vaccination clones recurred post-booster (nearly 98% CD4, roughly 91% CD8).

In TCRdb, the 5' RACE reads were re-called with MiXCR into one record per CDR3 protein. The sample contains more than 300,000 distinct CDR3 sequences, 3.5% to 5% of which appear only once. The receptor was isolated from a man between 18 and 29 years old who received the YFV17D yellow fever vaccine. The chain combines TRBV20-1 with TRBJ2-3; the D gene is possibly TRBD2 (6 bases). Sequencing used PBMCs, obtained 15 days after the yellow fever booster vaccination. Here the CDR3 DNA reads TGCAGTGCCGCAAAGGGACTTTCGTCTGGCACAGATACGCAGTATTTT. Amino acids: CSAAKGLSSGTDTQYF.